The TCR beta chain described here comes from a study of post-analysis software for immune sequencing data. Across the study: Included among the disease courses, which were recorded for the cohort, were relapsing-remitting, secondary progressive and progressive-relapsing multiple sclerosis.

Findings and caveats of the study: Compared against controls, patients with multiple sclerosis displayed significantly lower normalized Chao1 diversity. Relative to controls, patients had 4 or 5 TRBV segments at higher frequency, with TRBV5-6, TRBV5-1 and TRBV20-1 among these. Samples sharing a preparation batch grouped tightly together when assessed by F measure.

The CDR3 sequence is 15 residues long. Germline loops: CDR1 DFQATT, CDR2 SNEGSKA (reference sequence). The V gene lost 3 bases and the J gene lost 3 bases, with 18 bases spanning the gap. Prepared TCR beta cDNA libraries contained unique molecular identifiers. From roughly 1 to 10 million T cells, roughly 0.5 million cDNA molecules were obtained. TCRdb used MiXCR to reprocess the PCR reads, holding one entry per CDR3 protein. The sample has about 400,000 distinct CDR3 sequences; less than 40% are singletons. Ten or more counts support this clonotype. Antigen unknown. This TCR derives from a girl between 10 and 17 years old with multiple sclerosis. Sequenced material: blood. The chain uses TRBV20-1 and TRBJ2-7; D may be TRBD1 (6 bases). The CDR3 nucleotides read TGCAGTGCTAGCGGAGGCCAGGGGAGATACTACGAGCAGTACTTC. As protein: CSASGGQGRYYEQYF.